The present TCR beta chain was sequenced within a study of T cell responses to AZD1222 COVID-19 vaccine. Produced via immunoSEQ multiplex PCR; TCRdb's table is partial and in-frame only. The table shows tens of thousands of clones, with more than 80% occurring only once. From germline, CDR1 is SGHVS and CDR2 FNYEAQ. The CDR3 runs 16 residues. V lost 4 bases to trimming and J lost 4 bases; unmatched junction nucleotides: 10. Source: peripheral blood, taken on day 0 of MenACWY control vaccination. The rearrangement links TRBV7-6 to TRBJ2-3; 8 nucleotides agree with TRBD2. The source is an adult in good health. The CDR3 protein is CASSSGLAPMADTQYF. The CDR3 nucleotides read TGTGCCAGCAGCTCAGGACTAGCCCCTATGGCAGATACGCAGTATTTT.